This T cell receptor beta chain derives from a study of T cell responses to AZD1222 COVID-19 vaccine. Study-level points and caveats: Repertoire sampling happened only post peak T cell response. Just a handful of people given AZD1222 tested seropositive at baseline. Unmutated regions of variants are reportedly targeted by nearly half of spike-specific TCRs.

This table comes from immunoSEQ multiplex PCR, and its TCRdb copy is limited to in-frame clones, with some not included. The sample yields 100,000 to 120,000 clones, 94% seen once. Germline V lookup: CDR1 SEHNR, CDR2 FQNEAQ (reference sequence). Unmatched junction bases numbered 5, after V lost 5 bases and J lost 4 bases. The CDR3 extends over 15 amino acids. With respect to this clone: Its antigen is undetermined.

The clonotype originates from an adult who received the AZD1222 COVID-19 vaccine. The specimen was peripheral blood, collected 28 days after the second AZD1222 dose. The chain joins TRBV7-9 to TRBJ1-5, with TRBD1 matching 10 bases. The chain's CDR3 is CASSRDRGFNQPQHF. The CDR3 bases are TGTGCCAGCAGCAGGGACAGGGGTTTTAATCAGCCCCAGCATTTT.